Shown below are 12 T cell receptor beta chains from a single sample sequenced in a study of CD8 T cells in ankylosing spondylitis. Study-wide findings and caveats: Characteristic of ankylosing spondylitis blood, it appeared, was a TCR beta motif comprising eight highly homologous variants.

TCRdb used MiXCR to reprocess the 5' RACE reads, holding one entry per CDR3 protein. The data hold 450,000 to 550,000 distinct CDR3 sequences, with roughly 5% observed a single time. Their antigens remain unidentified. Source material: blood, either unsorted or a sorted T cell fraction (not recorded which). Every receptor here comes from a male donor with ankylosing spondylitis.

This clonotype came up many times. The CDR3 loop reads CASSQDWPEFYEQYF. The CDR3 DNA follows: TGCGCCAGCAGCCAAGATTGGCCTGAGTTCTACGAGCAGTACTTC. This chain links TRBV4-3 with TRBJ2-7; D call uncertain. V was clipped by 0 bases and J by 3 bases, with 12 bases between them. The V gene's germline CDR1 is LGHNA and CDR2 YSLEER. This CDR3 has 15 residues.

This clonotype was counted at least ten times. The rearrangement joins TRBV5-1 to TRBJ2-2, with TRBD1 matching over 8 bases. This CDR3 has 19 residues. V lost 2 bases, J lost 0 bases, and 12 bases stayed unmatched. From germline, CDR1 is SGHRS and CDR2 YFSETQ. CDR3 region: CASSFLLRTGISNTGELFF. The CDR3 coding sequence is TGCGCCAGCAGCTTTTTACTGAGGACAGGGATATCGAACACCGGGGAGCTGTTTTTT. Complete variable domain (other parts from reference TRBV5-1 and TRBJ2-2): KAGVTQTPRYLIKTRGQQVTLSCSPISGHRSVSWYQQTPGQGLQFLFEYFSETQRNKGNFPGRFSGRQFSNSRSEMNVSTLELGDSALYLCASSFLLRTGISNTGELFFGEGSRLTVL.

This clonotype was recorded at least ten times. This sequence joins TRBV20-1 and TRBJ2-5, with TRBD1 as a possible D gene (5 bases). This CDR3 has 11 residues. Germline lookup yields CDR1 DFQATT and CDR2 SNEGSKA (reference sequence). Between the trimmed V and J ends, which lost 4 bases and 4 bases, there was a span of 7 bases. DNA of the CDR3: TGCAGTGCTACTACAGGAGAGACCCAGTACTTC. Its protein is CSATTGETQYF.

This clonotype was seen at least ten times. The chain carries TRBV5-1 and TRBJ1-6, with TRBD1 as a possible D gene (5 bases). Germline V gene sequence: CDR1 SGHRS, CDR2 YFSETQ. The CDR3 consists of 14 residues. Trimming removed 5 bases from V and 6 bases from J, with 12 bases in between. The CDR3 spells CASRTEQANSPLHF. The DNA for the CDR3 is TGCGCCAGCAGGACGGAACAGGCTAATTCACCCCTCCACTTT.

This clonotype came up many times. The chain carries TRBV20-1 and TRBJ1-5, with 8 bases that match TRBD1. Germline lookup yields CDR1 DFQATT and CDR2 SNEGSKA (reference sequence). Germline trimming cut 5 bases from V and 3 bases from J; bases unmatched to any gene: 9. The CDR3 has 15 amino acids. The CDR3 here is CSAVRTGRNNQPQHF. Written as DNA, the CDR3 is TGCAGTGCTGTCCGGACAGGGAGGAACAATCAGCCCCAGCATTTT.

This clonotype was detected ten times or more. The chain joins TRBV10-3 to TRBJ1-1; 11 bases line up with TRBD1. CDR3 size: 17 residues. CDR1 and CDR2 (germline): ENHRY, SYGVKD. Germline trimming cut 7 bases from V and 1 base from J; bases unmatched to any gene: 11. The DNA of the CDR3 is TGTGCCATCACCCGGACTGGGACAGGGGGATCGAACACTGAAGCTTTCTTT. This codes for CAITRTGTGGSNTEAFF.

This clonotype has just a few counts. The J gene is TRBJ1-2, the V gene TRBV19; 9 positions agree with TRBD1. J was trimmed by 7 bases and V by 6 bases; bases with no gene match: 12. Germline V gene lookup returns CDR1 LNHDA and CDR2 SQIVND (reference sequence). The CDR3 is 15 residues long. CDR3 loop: CASRDPGQGYFGYTF. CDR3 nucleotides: TGTGCCAGTAGGGATCCGGGACAGGGATATTTTGGCTACACCTTC.

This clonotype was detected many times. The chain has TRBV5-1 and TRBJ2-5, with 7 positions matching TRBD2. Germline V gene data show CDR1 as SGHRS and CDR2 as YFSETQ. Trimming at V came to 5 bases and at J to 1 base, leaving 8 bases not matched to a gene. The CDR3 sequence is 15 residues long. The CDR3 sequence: CASSRPAGIQETQYF. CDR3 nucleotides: TGCGCCAGCAGTAGGCCAGCGGGAATCCAAGAGACCCAGTACTTC.

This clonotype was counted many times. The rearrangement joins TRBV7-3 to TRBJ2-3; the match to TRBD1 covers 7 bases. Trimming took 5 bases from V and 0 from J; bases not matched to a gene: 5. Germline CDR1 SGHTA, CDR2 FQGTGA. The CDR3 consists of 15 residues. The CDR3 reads CASSLRGQSTDTQYF. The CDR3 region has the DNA TGTGCCAGCAGCCTTAGGGGGCAGAGCACAGATACGCAGTATTTT.

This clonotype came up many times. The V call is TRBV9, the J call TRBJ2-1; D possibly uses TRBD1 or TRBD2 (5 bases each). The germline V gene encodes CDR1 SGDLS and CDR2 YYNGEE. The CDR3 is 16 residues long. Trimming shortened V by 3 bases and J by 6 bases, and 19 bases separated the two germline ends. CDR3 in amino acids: CASSGPPGPSVNEQFF. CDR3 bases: TGTGCCAGCAGCGGCCCTCCGGGACCAAGCGTCAATGAGCAGTTCTTC.

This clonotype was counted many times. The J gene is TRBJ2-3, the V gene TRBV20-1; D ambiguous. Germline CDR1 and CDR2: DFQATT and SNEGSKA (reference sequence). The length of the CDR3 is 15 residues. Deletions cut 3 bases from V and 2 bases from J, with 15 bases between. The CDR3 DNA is TGCAGTGCTAGTTGGGCGGTAGTTAACACAGATACGCAGTATTTT. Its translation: CSASWAVVNTDTQYF.

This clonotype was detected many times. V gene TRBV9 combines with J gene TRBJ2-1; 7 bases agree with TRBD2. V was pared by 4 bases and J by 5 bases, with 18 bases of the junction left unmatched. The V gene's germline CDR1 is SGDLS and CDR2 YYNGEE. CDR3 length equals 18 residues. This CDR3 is CASSPFGGGEVYNNEQFF. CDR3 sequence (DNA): TGTGCCAGCAGCCCCTTTGGGGGGGGGGAGGTTTACAACAATGAGCAGTTCTTC.